These 18 T cell receptor beta chains share one sample of origin, sequenced in a study of T cells in Graves' hyperthyroidism and ophthalmopathy. Amplification targeted TCR beta CDR3 regions from RNA transcripts. The HTBI primer set served for first-round RT-PCR of the TCR CDR3. TCRdb ran MiXCR on the multiplex PCR reads and lists one entry per CDR3 protein. Of about 410,000 distinct CDR3 sequences listed, roughly 15% are singletons. Sequences were obtained from blood. Every receptor here comes from a woman in her 30s with Graves' ophthalmopathy.

There are many counts of this clonotype. The gene calls are TRBV5-1 and TRBJ2-2; weak D call: TRBD2 (6 bases). The length of the CDR3 is 14 residues. The V gene's germline CDR1 is SGHRS and CDR2 YFSETQ. Trimming took 4 bases from V and 6 from J, leaving 13 bases between them. The CDR3 region is CASSLVTGAGELFF. The DNA of the CDR3 is TGCGCCAGCAGCCTGGTCACGGGGGCCGGGGAGCTGTTTTTT.

This clonotype was recorded many times. V usage is TRBV2 and J usage is TRBJ2-3; tentatively, D is TRBD1 (5 bases). Trimming took off 10 bases at V and 0 bases at J, with 14 bases between the two ends. The CDR3 consists of 14 residues. CDR1 is SNHLY, CDR2 FYNNEI, per germline. CDR3 region: CATKDTTSTDTQYF. In DNA, the CDR3 is TGTGCCACCAAGGACACCACTAGCACAGATACGCAGTATTTT.

This clonotype was picked up many times. This sequence joins TRBV28 and TRBJ2-7, with D maybe TRBD2 (6 bases). Trimming shortened V by 2 bases and J by 0 bases, and 14 bases separated the two germline ends. This CDR3 spans 16 amino acids. Germline V lookup: CDR1 MDHEN, CDR2 SYDVKM. CDR3 sequence reads: CASSLGGGFYSYEQYF. The CDR3 coding sequence is TGTGCCAGCAGTTTAGGAGGAGGGTTTTACTCCTACGAGCAGTACTTC.

This clonotype came up once. The chain has TRBV28 and TRBJ2-1; no reliable D call. This CDR3 contains 16 residues. Germline V gives CDR1 MDHEN, CDR2 SYDVKM. With 3 bases removed from V and 6 bases from J, the gap between germline ends came to 18 bases. The CDR3 loop is CASSLTPRLIPNEQFF. DNA of the CDR3: TGTGCCAGCAGTTTGACCCCTAGATTGATACCCAATGAGCAGTTCTTC.

This clonotype has a count of ten or more. The rearrangement links TRBV28 to TRBJ2-7, with D possibly TRBD1 on 6 matching bases. Germline V gene sequence: CDR1 MDHEN, CDR2 SYDVKM. The CDR3 spans 15 residues. Trimming pared 5 bases from V and 0 bases from J, leaving 14 bases between. The CDR3 DNA is TGTGCCAGCAGTGAATCCGGGACAAACTCCTACGAGCAGTACTTC. Its translation is CASSESGTNSYEQYF.

This clonotype was seen many times. The genes are TRBV28 and TRBJ2-2; D not certain. In germline, CDR1 is MDHEN, CDR2 SYDVKM. The germline V and J ends were trimmed by 10 bases and 2 bases, with 11 bases remaining between them. CDR3 size: 13 residues. The CDR3 sequence is CATEHANTGELFF. The CDR3 bases are TGTGCCACAGAACACGCAAACACCGGGGAGCTGTTTTTT. The variable domain in full, with the rest retrieved from reference TRBV28 and TRBJ2-2, is DVKVTQSSRYLVKRTGEKVFLECVQDMDHENMFWYRQDPGLGLRLIYFSYDVKMKEKGDIPEGYSVSREKKERFSLILESASTNQTSMYLCATEHANTGELFFGEGSRLTVL.

Only a few counts were recorded for this clonotype. The chain has TRBV2 and TRBJ2-3; TRBD2 is a possible D gene (7 bases). The CDR3 runs to 18 residues. Trimming left V 7 bases short and J 5 bases short, with 28 bases between. Germline V gives CDR1 SNHLY, CDR2 FYNNEI. The CDR3 region is CASTRRGGAVGIKDTQYF. In DNA, the CDR3 is TGTGCCAGCACCAGAAGGGGGGGGGCCGTGGGAATCAAAGATACGCAGTATTTT.

This clonotype was counted a few times. The chain couples TRBV11-3 to TRBJ2-2; D is unclear. The V end lost 5 bases, the J end lost 0 bases, and 10 bases lay between the germline ends. CDR1 SGHNT and CDR2 YENEEA come from the germline V gene. This CDR3 spans 15 amino acids. CDR3 region: CASSPPFTNTGELFF. The DNA of the CDR3 is TGTGCCAGCAGCCCACCGTTCACGAACACCGGGGAGCTGTTTTTT.

This clonotype was observed many times. The chain employs TRBV15 and TRBJ1-2, with D possibly matching TRBD1 (5 bases). Trimming shortened V by 0 bases and J by 4 bases, and 12 bases separated the two germline ends. Germline CDR1 LNHNV, CDR2 YYDKDF (reference sequence). The CDR3 is 15 residues long. The CDR3 nucleotides read TGTGCCACCAGCAGAGATGTGGACACATCCTATGGCTACACCTTC. Translation: CATSRDVDTSYGYTF.

This clonotype was counted at least ten times. The rearrangement joins TRBV28 to TRBJ2-3, with TRBD2 identical over 8 bases. The V gene end was trimmed by 6 bases and the J gene end by 2 bases; junction bases not matched to a gene: 4. This CDR3 is built from 14 residues. Germline assignment: CDR1 MDHEN and CDR2 SYDVKM. Written as DNA, the CDR3 is TGTGCCAGCAGAACTAGCGGACCCACAGATACGCAGTATTTT. Its protein is CASRTSGPTDTQYF.

This clonotype was counted between two and nine times. One end of the junction fails to match germline, which may point to a read error. The rearrangement uses TRBV7-7 and TRBJ1-2; D remains unclear. The germline V gene has CDR1 SSHAT and CDR2 FNYEAQ (reference sequence). This CDR3 has 12 residues. In DNA form, the CDR3 reads TGTGCTAGCAGCCCTGGGTCTTATGGCTACACCTTC. Its protein is CASSPGSYGYTF.

The rearrangement joins TRBV5-1 to TRBJ1-4; D ambiguous. Per germline, CDR1 SGHRS and CDR2 YFSETQ. The V and J ends lost 2 bases and 8 bases respectively, with 13 bases between them. The CDR3 is 14 residues long. The CDR3 loop reads CASSFFSGEEKLFF. CDR3 nucleotides: TGCGCCAGCAGCTTTTTCTCTGGGGAGGAAAAACTGTTTTTT.

This clonotype has at least ten counts. The chain recombines TRBV24-1 with TRBJ2-2; D could derive from TRBD1 or TRBD2 (5 bases each). Trimming took 1 base from V and 2 from J, leaving 16 bases between them. Germline CDR1 and CDR2: KGHDR and SFDVKD. This CDR3 has 18 residues. CDR3 coding DNA: TGTGCCACCAGTGATTTCCTCCGGGACGGACTCAACACCGGGGAGCTGTTTTTT. Protein sequence: CATSDFLRDGLNTGELFF.

This clonotype was counted ten times or more. The chain links TRBV20-1 to TRBJ1-2; TRBD1 is a possible D gene (6 bases). This CDR3 spans 15 amino acids. The ends were cut back, 5 bases at V and 4 bases at J, with 20 bases in the middle. The germline V gene has CDR1 DFQATT and CDR2 SNEGSKA (reference sequence). CDR3 amino acids: CSAYHGTSSSYGYTF. The CDR3 DNA sequence: TGCAGTGCTTACCACGGGACATCATCGAGCTATGGCTACACCTTC.

Ten or more counts support this clonotype. The V call is TRBV3-1, the J call TRBJ2-2; D remains ambiguous. Looked up from germline, CDR1 is LGHDT and CDR2 is YNNKEL (reference sequence). Deletions cut 4 bases from V and 6 bases from J, with 9 bases between. This CDR3 region has 13 residues. CDR3 DNA sequence: TGTGCCAGCAGCCTAATCGGCCCCGGGGAGCTGTTTTTT. Translating it yields CASSLIGPGELFF.

This clonotype has ten or more counts. The rearrangement joins TRBV28 to TRBJ2-7; 8 positions agree with TRBD1. With 5 bases clipped from V and 4 bases from J, the junction kept 13 bases outside the gene matches. CDR1 and CDR2 from the germline V gene are MDHEN and SYDVKM. CDR3 size: 16 residues. The CDR3 sequence: CASSTNRGSRPYEQYF. CDR3 in DNA: TGTGCCAGCAGTACCAACAGGGGGTCAAGACCATACGAGCAGTACTTC.

This clonotype was seen at least ten times. This chain uses TRBV7-9 with TRBJ2-3, with D perhaps being TRBD1 or TRBD2 (5 bases each). The CDR3 consists of 15 residues. Trimming cost V 3 bases and J 2 bases, with 12 bases left between them. CDR1 is SEHNR and CDR2 is FQNEAQ in the germline V gene (reference sequence). CDR3 sequence: CASSFEGLTTDTQYF. DNA of the CDR3: TGTGCCAGCAGCTTTGAGGGGCTAACCACAGATACGCAGTATTTT.

Concerning this clonotype itself: A read error may explain this, as a much larger clone is one base away. The chain recombines TRBV6-1 with TRBJ1-2; the D is unclear. The germline V gene has CDR1 MNHNS and CDR2 SASEGT. V gave up 4 bases and J gave up 6 bases, with 18 bases separating them. This CDR3 spans 15 amino acids. The CDR3 DNA sequence: TGTGCCAGCAGTGGATTGGCTTCCCTGTCTCATGGCTACACCTTC. As protein: CASSGLASLSHGYTF.